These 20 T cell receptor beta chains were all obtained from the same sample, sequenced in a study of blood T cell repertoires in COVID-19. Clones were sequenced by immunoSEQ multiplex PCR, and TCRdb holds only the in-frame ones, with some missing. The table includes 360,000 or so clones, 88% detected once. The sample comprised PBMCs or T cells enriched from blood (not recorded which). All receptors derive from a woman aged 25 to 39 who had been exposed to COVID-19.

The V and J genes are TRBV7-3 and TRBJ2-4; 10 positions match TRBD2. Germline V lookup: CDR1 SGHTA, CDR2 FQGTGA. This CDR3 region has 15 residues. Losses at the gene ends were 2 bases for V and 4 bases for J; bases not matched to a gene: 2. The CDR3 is CASSLGTSEKNIQYF. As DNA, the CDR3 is TGTGCCAGCAGCTTAGGGACTAGCGAGAAAAACATTCAGTACTTC.

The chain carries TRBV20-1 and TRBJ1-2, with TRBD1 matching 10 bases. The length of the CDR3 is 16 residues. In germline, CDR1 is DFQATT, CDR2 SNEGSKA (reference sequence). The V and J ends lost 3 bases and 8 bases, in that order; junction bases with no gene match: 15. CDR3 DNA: TGCAGTGCTAGTTTGTTAGACGGGACAGGGGAGTACGGCTACACCTTC. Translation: CSASLLDGTGEYGYTF.

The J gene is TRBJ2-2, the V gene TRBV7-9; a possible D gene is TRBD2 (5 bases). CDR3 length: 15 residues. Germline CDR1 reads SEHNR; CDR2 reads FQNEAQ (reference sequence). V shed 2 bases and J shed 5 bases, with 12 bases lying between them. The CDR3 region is CASSLSVEGTGELFF. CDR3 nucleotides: TGTGCCAGCAGCTTAAGCGTTGAGGGAACCGGGGAGCTGTTTTTT.

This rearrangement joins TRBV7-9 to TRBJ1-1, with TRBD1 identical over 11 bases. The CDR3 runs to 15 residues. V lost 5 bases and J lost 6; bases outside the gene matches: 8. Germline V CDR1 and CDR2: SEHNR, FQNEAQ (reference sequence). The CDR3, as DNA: TGTGCCAGCAGCCTTACCGGGACAGGGGGGGCTGAAGCTTTCTTT. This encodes CASSLTGTGGAEAFF.

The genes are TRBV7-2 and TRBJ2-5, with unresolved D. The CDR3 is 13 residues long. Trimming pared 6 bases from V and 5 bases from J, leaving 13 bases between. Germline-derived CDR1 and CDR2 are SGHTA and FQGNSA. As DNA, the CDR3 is TGTGCCAGCAGACCCCGCTCGCAGGAGACCCAGTACTTC. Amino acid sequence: CASRPRSQETQYF.

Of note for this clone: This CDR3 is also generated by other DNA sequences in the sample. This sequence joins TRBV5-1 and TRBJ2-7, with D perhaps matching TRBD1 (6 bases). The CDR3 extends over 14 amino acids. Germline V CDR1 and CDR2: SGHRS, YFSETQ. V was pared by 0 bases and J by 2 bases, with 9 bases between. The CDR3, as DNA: TGCGCCAGCAGCTTGGAGACAGGCGCCTACGAGCAGTACTTC. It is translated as CASSLETGAYEQYF.

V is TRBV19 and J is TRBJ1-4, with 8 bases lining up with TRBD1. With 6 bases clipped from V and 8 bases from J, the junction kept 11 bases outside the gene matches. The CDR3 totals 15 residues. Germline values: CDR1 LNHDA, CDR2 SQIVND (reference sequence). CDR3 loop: CASRTPGTGGEKLFF. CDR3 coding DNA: TGTGCCAGTAGAACACCCGGGACAGGAGGGGAAAAACTGTTTTTT.

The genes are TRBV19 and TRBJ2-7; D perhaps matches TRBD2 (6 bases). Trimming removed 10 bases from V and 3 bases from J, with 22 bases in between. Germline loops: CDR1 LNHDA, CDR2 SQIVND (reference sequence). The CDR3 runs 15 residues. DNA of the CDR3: TGTGCCACCGCCTCCTGGGCTAGCGACCGCTACGAGCAGTACTTC. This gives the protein CATASWASDRYEQYF.

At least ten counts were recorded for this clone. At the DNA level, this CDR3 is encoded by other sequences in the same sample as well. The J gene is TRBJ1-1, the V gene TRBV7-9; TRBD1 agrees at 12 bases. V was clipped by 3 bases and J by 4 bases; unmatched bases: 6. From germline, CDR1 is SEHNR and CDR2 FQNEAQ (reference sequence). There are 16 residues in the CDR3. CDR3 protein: CASSLGTGGGGTEAFF. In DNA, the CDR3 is TGTGCCAGCAGCTTGGGGACAGGGGGCGGGGGCACTGAAGCTTTCTTT.

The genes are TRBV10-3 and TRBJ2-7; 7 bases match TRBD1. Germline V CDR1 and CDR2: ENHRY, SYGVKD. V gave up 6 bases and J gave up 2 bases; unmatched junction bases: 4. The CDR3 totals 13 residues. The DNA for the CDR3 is TGTGCCATCAGCCGACAGGGCCCCTACGAGCAGTACTTC. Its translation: CAISRQGPYEQYF.

The CDR3 DNA follows: TGTGCCAGCAGCGGGGGCCAGAGGGCTTACAATGAGCAGTTCTTC. Translating gives CASSGGQRAYNEQFF. The chain carries TRBV5-6 and TRBJ2-1, with TRBD1 as a possible D gene (6 bases). CDR3 length: 15 residues. The V end lost 4 bases, the J end lost 4 bases, and 15 bases lay between the germline ends. In germline, CDR1 is SGHDT, CDR2 YYEEEE.

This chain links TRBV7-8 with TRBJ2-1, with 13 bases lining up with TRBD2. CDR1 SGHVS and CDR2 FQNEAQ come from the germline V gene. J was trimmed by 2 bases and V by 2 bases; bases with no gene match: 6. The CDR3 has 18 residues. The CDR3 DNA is TGTGCCAGCAGCTTAAGACTAGCGGGAGGCCCGCCCTACAATGAGCAGTTCTTC. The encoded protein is CASSLRLAGGPPYNEQFF.

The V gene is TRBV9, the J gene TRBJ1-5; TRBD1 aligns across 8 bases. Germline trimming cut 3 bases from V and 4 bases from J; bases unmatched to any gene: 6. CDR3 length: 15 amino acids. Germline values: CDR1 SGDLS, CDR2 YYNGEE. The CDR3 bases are TGTGCCAGCAGCGCGGACAGGGAAGGAAATCAGCCCCAGCATTTT. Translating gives CASSADREGNQPQHF.

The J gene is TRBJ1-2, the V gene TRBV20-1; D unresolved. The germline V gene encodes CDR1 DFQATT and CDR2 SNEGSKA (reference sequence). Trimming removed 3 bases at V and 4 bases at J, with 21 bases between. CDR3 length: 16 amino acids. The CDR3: CSASMEDLKLLYGYTF. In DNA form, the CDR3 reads TGCAGTGCTAGTATGGAGGACCTCAAGCTTCTCTATGGCTACACCTTC.

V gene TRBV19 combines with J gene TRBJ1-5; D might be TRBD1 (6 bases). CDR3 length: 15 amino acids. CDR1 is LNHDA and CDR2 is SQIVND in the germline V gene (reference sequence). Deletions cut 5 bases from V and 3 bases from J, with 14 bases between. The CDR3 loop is CASSPTTGINQPQHF. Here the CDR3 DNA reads TGTGCCAGTAGTCCCACCACAGGGATCAATCAGCCCCAGCATTTT.

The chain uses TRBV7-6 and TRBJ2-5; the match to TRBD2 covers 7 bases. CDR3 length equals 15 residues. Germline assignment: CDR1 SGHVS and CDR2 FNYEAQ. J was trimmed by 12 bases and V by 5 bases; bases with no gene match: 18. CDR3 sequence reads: CASSTWPSGDRSEYF. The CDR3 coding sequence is TGTGCCAGCAGCACTTGGCCTAGCGGAGACCGGTCCGAGTACTTC.

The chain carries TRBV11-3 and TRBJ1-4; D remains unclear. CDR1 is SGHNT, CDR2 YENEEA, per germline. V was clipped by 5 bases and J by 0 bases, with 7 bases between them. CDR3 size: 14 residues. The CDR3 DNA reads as TGTGCCAGCAGCCCGGGAGCAACTAATGAAAAACTGTTTTTT. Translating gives CASSPGATNEKLFF.

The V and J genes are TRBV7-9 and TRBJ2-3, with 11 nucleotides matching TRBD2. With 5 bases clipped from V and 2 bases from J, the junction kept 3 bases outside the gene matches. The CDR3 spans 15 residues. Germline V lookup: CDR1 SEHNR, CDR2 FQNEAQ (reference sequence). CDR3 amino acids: CASSPLAGVTDTQYF. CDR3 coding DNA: TGTGCCAGCAGCCCACTAGCGGGAGTCACAGATACGCAGTATTTT.

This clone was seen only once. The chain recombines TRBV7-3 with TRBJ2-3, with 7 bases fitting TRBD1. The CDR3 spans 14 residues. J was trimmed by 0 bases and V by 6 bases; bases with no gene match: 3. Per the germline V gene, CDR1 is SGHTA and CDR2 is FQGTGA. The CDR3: CASSTGASTDTQYF. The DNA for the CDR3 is TGTGCCAGCAGTACAGGGGCTAGCACAGATACGCAGTATTTT.

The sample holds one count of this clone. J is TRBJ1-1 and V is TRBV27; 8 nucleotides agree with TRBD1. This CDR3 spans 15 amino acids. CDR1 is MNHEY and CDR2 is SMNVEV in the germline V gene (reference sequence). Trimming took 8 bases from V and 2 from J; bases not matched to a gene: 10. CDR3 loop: CASSPGQGGNTEAFF. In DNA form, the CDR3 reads TGTGCCAGCTCACCCGGACAGGGCGGCAACACTGAAGCTTTCTTT.